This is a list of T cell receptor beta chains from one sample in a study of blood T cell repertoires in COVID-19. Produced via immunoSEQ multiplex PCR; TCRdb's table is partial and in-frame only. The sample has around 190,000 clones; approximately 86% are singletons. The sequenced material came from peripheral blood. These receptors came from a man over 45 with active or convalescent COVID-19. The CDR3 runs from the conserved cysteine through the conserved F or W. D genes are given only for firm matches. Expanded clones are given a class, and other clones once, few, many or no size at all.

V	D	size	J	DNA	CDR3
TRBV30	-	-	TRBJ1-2	TGTGCCTGGACCCCGGGGAACAACTATGGCTACACCTTC	CAWTPGNNYGYTF
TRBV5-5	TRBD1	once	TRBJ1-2	TGTGCCAGCAGCTCCCGGGACAGGGGGCTTGACTATGGCTACACCTTC	CASSSRDRGLDYGYTF
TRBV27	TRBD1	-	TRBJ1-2	TGTGCCAGCAGTCCCCAAGGGACAGGGGGCCTAGGCTACACCTTC	CASSPQGTGGLGYTF
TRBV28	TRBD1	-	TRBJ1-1	TGTGCCAGCAGTTTACCGGGACAGGGGCCGGGAGCTTTCTTT	CASSLPGQGPGAFF
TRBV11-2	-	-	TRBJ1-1	TGTGCCAGCAGACTTGGACAGCTGAACACTGAAGCTTTCTTT	CASRLGQLNTEAFF
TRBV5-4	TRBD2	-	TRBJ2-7	TGTGCCAGCAGCCCGCCATCCGGACTAGCGGCATACGAGCAGTACTTC	CASSPPSGLAAYEQYF
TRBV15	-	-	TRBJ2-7	TGTGCCACCAGCAGGCCGACTAGATCCTACGAGCAGTACTTC	CATSRPTRSYEQYF
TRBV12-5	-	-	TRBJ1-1	TGTGCTAGTGGTTTGTCCCAGGAGGGGGAAGCTTTCTTT	CASGLSQEGEAFF
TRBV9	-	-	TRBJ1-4	TGTGCCAGCAGCCACGGGGCGGGGGCTAATGAAAAACTGTTTTTT	CASSHGAGANEKLFF
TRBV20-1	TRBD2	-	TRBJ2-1	TGCAGTGCTAGTTCCTCGCTAGCGGGAGTGGGCCACCAGTTCTTC	CSASSSLAGVGHQFF
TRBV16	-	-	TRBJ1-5	TGTGCCAGCAGCGACAAGGCTCAAGTTGGCCCCCAGCATTTT	CASSDKAQVGPQHF
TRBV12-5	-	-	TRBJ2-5	TGTGCTAGTGGTTTAATGTGGCGGGGTGAGACCCAGTACTTC	CASGLMWRGETQYF
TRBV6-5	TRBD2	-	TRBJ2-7	TGTGCCAGCACCGAGGGCGGGAGGGACTACGAGCAGTACTTC	CASTEGGRDYEQYF
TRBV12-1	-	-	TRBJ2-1	TGTGCCAGCAGCTCGCAGGCGGAGGGGATCAATGAGCAGTTCTTC	CASSSQAEGINEQFF
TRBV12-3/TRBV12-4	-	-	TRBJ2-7	TGTGCCAGCAGATCCTTTGGGGCCGGGCAAAGTATCTTC	CASRSFGAGQSIF
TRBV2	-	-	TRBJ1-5	TGTGCCAGCAGTGAGATCCAGGGATATCAGCCCCAGCATTTT	CASSEIQGYQPQHF
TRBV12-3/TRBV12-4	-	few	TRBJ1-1	TGTGCCAGCAGACAGGTAGAAATAGCTTTCTTT	CASRQVEIAFF
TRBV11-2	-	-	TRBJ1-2	TGTGCCAGCAGCTTAGTCGACTCCTATGGCTACACCTTC	CASSLVDSYGYTF
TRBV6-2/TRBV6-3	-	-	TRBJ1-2	TGTGCCAGCAGTTCGACTCCCCGTGGCTACACCTTC	CASSSTPRGYTF
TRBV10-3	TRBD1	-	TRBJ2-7	TGTGCCATCAGTGACCGAGGACAGGGGAAGTCCTACGAGCAGTACTTC	CAISDRGQGKSYEQYF
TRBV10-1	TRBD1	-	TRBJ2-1	TGCGCCAGCAGTGGGACACCGGGACAGGGATTGTTCTTC	CASSGTPGQGLFF
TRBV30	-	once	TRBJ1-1	TGTGCCTGGAATGGGCGCGAAGCTTTCTTT	CAWNGREAFF
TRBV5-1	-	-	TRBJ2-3	TGCGCCAGCAGCCTATCAAACACAGATACGCAGTATTTT	CASSLSNTDTQYF
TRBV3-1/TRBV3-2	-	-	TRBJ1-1	TGTGCCAGCAGCAACATCAACGGAGTGAACACTGAAGCTTTCTTT	CASSNINGVNTEAFF
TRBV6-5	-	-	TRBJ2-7	TGTGCCAGCAACCAGGGGCCAACTGGCTACGAGCAGTACTTC	CASNQGPTGYEQYF
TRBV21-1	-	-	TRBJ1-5	TGTGCCAGCAGCCCTAGGGGCGTTGGTGGGCAGCCCCAGCATTTT	CASSPRGVGGQPQHF
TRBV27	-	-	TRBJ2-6	TGTGCCAGCAGAGTGACGGGGTTCTCTGGGGCCAACGTCCTGACTTTC	CASRVTGFSGANVLTF